What follows are 7 T cell receptor beta chains derived from one specimen sequenced in a study of long-term antiretroviral therapy in people with HIV. immunoSEQ v3.0 was run at survey level. Clones were sequenced by immunoSEQ multiplex PCR, and TCRdb holds only the in-frame ones, with some missing. The sample yields approximately 12,000 clones, over 70% seen once. Here the sequenced sample was unsorted PBMCs, taken almost 3.2 years before starting antiretroviral therapy. The receptors come from a man in his forties or fifties with HIV.

The V gene is TRBV6-4, the J gene TRBJ2-1; 9 nucleotides line up with TRBD1. This CDR3 comprises 14 residues. J gave up 6 bases and V 0 bases, and 0 bases lay outside the gene matches. The germline V gene has CDR1 MRHNA and CDR2 SNTAGT. This chain's CDR3 is CASSDSTGGNEQFF. CDR3 nucleotide sequence: TGTGCCAGCAGTGACTCGACAGGGGGCAATGAGCAGTTCTTC.

V is TRBV28 and J is TRBJ1-1; the D gene is possibly TRBD1 (6 bases). Germline values: CDR1 MDHEN, CDR2 SYDVKM. V was cut by 7 bases and J by 3 bases, with 12 bases left in between. This CDR3 is built from 13 residues. The CDR3 nucleotides are TGTGCCAGCAAGGCCACAGGGTACACTGAAGCTTTCTTT. Translating it yields CASKATGYTEAFF.

The chain employs TRBV7-9 and TRBJ1-5; D might be TRBD1 (5 bases). Germline lookup yields CDR1 SEHNR and CDR2 FQNEAQ (reference sequence). The CDR3 totals 15 residues. V lost 10 bases, J lost 1 base, and 17 bases lay in between. CDR3 DNA sequence: TGTGCCACGATGGCGGGGGATAGAAGCAATCAGCCCCAGCATTTT. Translating gives CATMAGDRSNQPQHF.

This clone occurred once. This chain joins TRBV7-9 and TRBJ2-5, with D possibly matching TRBD1 (6 bases). The J call may be wrong; the DNA end is better matched by TRBJ2-7. This CDR3 comprises 13 residues. The germline V gene has CDR1 SEHNR and CDR2 FQNEAQ (reference sequence). The CDR3 region is CASSPKDSYEQYF. CDR3 DNA: TGTGCCAGCAGCCCTAAGGACAGCTACGAGCAGTACTTC.

The rearrangement joins TRBV11-2 to TRBJ2-3; D is undetermined. The CDR3 consists of 15 residues. The germline V gene encodes CDR1 SGHAT and CDR2 FQNNGV. V lost 7 bases and J 3 bases, leaving 17 bases between the germline ends. The CDR3 nucleotides are TGTGCCAGCACGATGAATTTGGGGATGACAGATACGCAGTATTTT. Translation gives CASTMNLGMTDTQYF. Based on the CDR3 plus reference TRBV11-2 and TRBJ2-3, the full variable domain is EAGVAQSPRYKIIEKRQSVAFWCNPISGHATLYWYQQILGQGPKLLIQFQNNGVVDDSQLPKDRFSAERLKGVDSTLKIQPAKLEDSAVYLCASTMNLGMTDTQYFGPGTRLTVL.

Sample share makes this clone medium-sized. The chain is built from TRBV28 and TRBJ1-1; D uncertain. The CDR3 contains 11 residues. With 2 bases removed from V and 8 bases from J, the gap between germline ends came to 6 bases. CDR1 and CDR2 (germline): MDHEN, SYDVKM. CDR3 residues: CASSLLLEAFF. The CDR3 bases are TGTGCCAGCAGTTTACTTCTAGAAGCTTTCTTT.

The gene calls are TRBV28 and TRBJ2-1; tentatively, D is TRBD2 (6 bases). CDR3 length: 18 residues. CDR1 and CDR2 (germline): MDHEN, SYDVKM. The ends were cut back, 3 bases at V and 6 bases at J, with 24 bases in the middle. As DNA, the CDR3 is TGTGCCAGCAGTTTGACGCGTCGGGGGAAAACCATCGGCAATGAGCAGTTCTTC. This sequence encodes CASSLTRRGKTIGNEQFF.